Presented here are 8 T cell receptor beta chains from one specimen sequenced in a study of T cell changes during pregnancy in multiple sclerosis. Method: immunoSEQ multiplex PCR; TCRdb's copy keeps in-frame clones and lacks some. This table has 70,000 to 75,000 clones, approximately 94% appearing once. Sequenced material: peripheral blood, taken in the second trimester of pregnancy. These receptors all come from a female donor in good health, enrolled as a control in a pregnancy study.

The table lists this clone with a count of one. The chain's CDR3 is CASSQNLVPGNTIYF. CDR3 DNA sequence: TGTGCCAGCTCGCAGAATCTGGTGCCCGGAAACACCATATATTTT. The V gene is TRBV18, the J gene TRBJ1-3; D is unresolved. There are 15 residues in the CDR3. CDR1 and CDR2 (germline): KGHSH, LQKENI. Deletions cut 6 bases from V and 4 bases from J, with 16 bases between. Looking up the rest from reference TRBV18 and TRBJ1-3 gives the full variable domain: NAGVMQNPRHLVRRRGQEARLRCSPMKGHSHVYWYRQLPEEGLKFMVYLQKENIIDESGMPKERFSAEFPKEGPSILRIQQVVRGDSAAYFCASSQNLVPGNTIYFGEGSWLTVV.

The chain combines TRBV6-5 with TRBJ2-7; TRBD2 matches at 7 bases. The CDR3 consists of 15 residues. After removal of 5 bases from V and 6 bases from J, the junction contained 13 bases not matched to a gene. Germline V gene sequence: CDR1 MNHEY, CDR2 SVGAGI. In nucleotides, the CDR3 is TGTGCCAGCAGTACCACGGGGACTATTCGGACCGAGCAGTACTTC. Protein sequence: CASSTTGTIRTEQYF.

In DNA form, the CDR3 reads TGTGCCAGCAGTTTGGGGGAGGGGAGTAATGAAAAACTGTTTTTT. This gives the protein CASSLGEGSNEKLFF. The V gene is TRBV28, the J gene TRBJ1-4; a weak D match, TRBD1 (5 bases). Trimming took 3 bases from V and 4 from J, leaving 12 bases between them. Germline CDR1 and CDR2: MDHEN and SYDVKM. The CDR3 sequence is 15 residues long.

This rearrangement joins TRBV7-2 to TRBJ2-5; D perhaps matches TRBD1 (5 bases). V lost 1 base, J lost 2 bases, and 8 bases lay in between. Germline V gene data show CDR1 as SGHTA and CDR2 as FQGNSA. The CDR3 covers 14 residues. CDR3 in amino acids: CASSLGSGQETQYF. DNA of the CDR3: TGTGCCAGCAGCTTAGGTTCAGGGCAAGAGACCCAGTACTTC. The whole variable domain, remainder taken from reference TRBV7-2 and TRBJ2-5, is GAGVSQSPSNKVTEKGKDVELRCDPISGHTALYWYRQSLGQGLEFLIYFQGNSAPDKSGLPSDRFSAERTGGSVSTLTIQRTQQEDSAVYLCASSLGSGQETQYFGPGTRLLVL.

This clone was counted a single time. This chain joins TRBV4-3 and TRBJ2-3, with 12 bases fitting TRBD2. This CDR3 spans 16 amino acids. The J segment lost 6 bases and the V segment lost 2 bases, leaving 6 bases of the junction unmatched. Germline-derived CDR1 and CDR2 are LGHNA and YSLEER. CDR3 protein: CASSQRLAGERDTQYF. CDR3 nucleotides: TGCGCCAGCAGCCAACGACTAGCGGGGGAGCGGGATACGCAGTATTTT.

The chain recombines TRBV7-9 with TRBJ2-2, with 7 bases fitting TRBD2. From germline, CDR1 is SEHNR and CDR2 FQNEAQ (reference sequence). The ends lost 5 bases at V and 6 bases at J; junction bases unmatched: 3. The CDR3 is made up of 13 amino acids. CDR3 bases: TGTGCCAGCAGCGTCCGGGAGGCCGGGGAGCTGTTTTTT. As protein: CASSVREAGELFF.

The chain combines TRBV4-3 with TRBJ1-1; 9 nucleotides match TRBD1. Germline V CDR1 and CDR2: LGHNA, YSLEER. The CDR3 consists of 15 residues. The ends lost 4 bases at V and 1 base at J; junction bases unmatched: 4. The CDR3 spells CASSPRDRENTEAFF. The CDR3, as DNA: TGCGCCAGCAGCCCCCGGGACAGGGAGAACACTGAAGCTTTCTTT.

The V call is TRBV9, the J call TRBJ2-4; D not certain. Germline V gene lookup returns CDR1 SGDLS and CDR2 YYNGEE. This CDR3 region has 14 residues. Deletions cut 2 bases from V and 5 bases from J, with 11 bases between. CDR3 sequence reads: CASSVSPLQNIQYF. Written as DNA, the CDR3 is TGTGCCAGCAGCGTTTCTCCACTTCAAAACATTCAGTACTTC.